There are a few counts of the clone carrying this T cell receptor beta chain. What it binds is not known. The length of the CDR3 is 13 residues. Germline V gives CDR1 ENHRY, CDR2 SYGVKD. V was cut by 4 bases and J by 8 bases, with 14 bases left in between. The source of the sample is a study of beta chain features in type 1 diabetes. Study findings and constraints: Individuals with type 1 diabetes displayed fewer insertions and more deletions at VDJ junctions. Across all four CD4+ subsets, people with type 1 diabetes showed modestly shorter TCRB CDR3s.

As every portion of the isolated RNA was reverse transcribed, the sequencing read expressed TCRB transcripts. The method was immunoSEQ multiplex PCR; TCRdb's version includes in-frame clones alone and lacks a portion of them. The table shows around 340,000 clones, with 20% occurring only once. The TCR originated in a woman younger than 30 in good health. J is TRBJ1-2 and V is TRBV10-3, with a weak D call TRBD1 (6 bases). The sequenced sample consisted of naive CD4+ T cells from blood. As DNA, the CDR3 is TGTGCCATCAGTGCCCCAGGGGCGCGCGGCTACACCTTC. As protein: CAISAPGARGYTF.